This T cell receptor beta chain was captured by sequencing in a study of cytomegalovirus exposure and HLA in healthy donors. Study results and caveats: Productive rates of about 90% or about 30% were seen for most TCR beta V segments in an earlier analysis. A later analysis found that most CMV-associated TCR beta chains appeared HLA-restricted. The authors later linked a missense DCLRE1C variant to TCR beta V- and J-gene trimming.

Primers included in the PCR were 60 Vbeta and 13 Jbeta primers. Measured with immunoSEQ multiplex PCR; TCRdb has only the in-frame clones, and not every one. The sample has some 150,000 clones; about 80% are singletons. CDR3 length: 12 amino acids. V was clipped by 3 bases and J by 4 bases, with 6 bases between them. CDR1 is MDHEN and CDR2 is SYDVKM in the germline V gene. Comment on this clone: Its specificity is unknown.

Participants comprised healthy donors of bone marrow. The genes are TRBV28 and TRBJ1-2; no clear D. The clonotype was recovered from a man aged 25-45 years in good health and CMV-seropositive. Sample: PBMCs. CDR3 DNA sequence: TGTGCCAGCAGTTTGTCCCTCTATGGCTACACCTTC. This encodes CASSLSLYGYTF.